This T cell receptor beta chain emerged from a study of cytotoxic CD8 clonotypes in ibrutinib-treated CLL. Study information: Median treatment time before response sampling was around twelve months, range 6 to 36. When averaged across all of the samples, the counts came to 255,043 productive templates and about 89,000 productive rearrangements.

Whole-study results and caveats: There were few public clonotypes, and on treatment they contracted or stayed stable.

The CDR3 runs 15 residues. Germline V gives CDR1 MNHEY, CDR2 SVGAGI. With 4 bases removed from V and 1 base from J, the gap between germline ends came to 12 bases. As concerns this clone: Its matching antigen is unknown.

Measured with immunoSEQ multiplex PCR; TCRdb has only the in-frame clones, and not every one. The profile covers 250,000 to 350,000 clones, with 60% to 80% appearing a single time and roughly 6% taken by the ten largest. The rearrangement links TRBV6-5 to TRBJ2-3; D not certain. The specimen was PBMCs, collected at disease progression, from a patient treated with ibrutinib. The sequence came from a human donor with chronic lymphocytic leukemia. Here the CDR3 reads CASSFRTGRTDTQYF. CDR3 in DNA: TGTGCCAGCAGTTTCCGAACGGGCCGCACAGATACGCAGTATTTT.